This TCR beta chain originates from a study of blood T cell repertoires in COVID-19. Turning to the study itself: Acute and convalescent COVID-19 specimens originated in the United States, Italy and Spain.

Profiling relied on immunoSEQ multiplex PCR, and the TCRdb table lists in-frame clones only, not all of them. The table lists over 150,000 clones, roughly 90% of them singletons. Germline loops: CDR1 SNHLY, CDR2 FYNNEI. Between the trimmed V and J ends, which lost 6 bases and 0 bases, there was a span of 5 bases. The CDR3 totals 13 residues. The chain carries TRBV2 and TRBJ1-4; no reliable D call. The specimen sequenced was peripheral blood. The receptor was isolated from a woman between 55 and 75 years old who had recovered from COVID-19. The CDR3 region has the DNA TGTGCCAGCAGGAGAGCAACTAATGAAAAACTGTTTTTT. Residues: CASRRATNEKLFF. The whole variable domain, filled in from reference TRBV2 and TRBJ1-4, reads EPEVTQTPSHQVTQMGQEVILRCVPISNHLYFYWYRQILGQKVEFLVSFYNNEISEKSEIFDDQFSVERPDGSNFTLKIRSTKLEDSAMYFCASRRATNEKLFFGSGTQLSVL.